One sample yielded the 15 T cell receptor beta chains listed below, sequenced in a study of blood T cell repertoires in COVID-19. Only in-frame clones appear in the TCRdb table, and some are missing; sequencing was by immunoSEQ multiplex PCR. Found here are about 140,000 clones, almost 85% of them singletons; the top ten hold under 3%. Sequencing was done on a sample of peripheral blood. The receptors come from a man in his forties or fifties with acute or convalescent COVID-19.

The chain employs TRBV30 and TRBJ1-6; D call uncertain. This CDR3 comprises 16 residues. The germline V gene encodes CDR1 GTSNPN and CDR2 SVGIG (reference sequence). The V and J ends lost 3 bases and 6 bases respectively, with 18 bases between them. The CDR3 loop is CAWRPRLSRANSPLHF. CDR3 DNA sequence: TGTGCCTGGAGGCCCCGACTATCGAGGGCTAATTCACCCCTCCACTTT.

The rearrangement joins TRBV5-1 to TRBJ2-7; 9 nucleotides line up with TRBD2. CDR1 SGHRS and CDR2 YFSETQ come from the germline V gene. The length of the CDR3 is 14 residues. V shed 4 bases and J 5 bases; nucleotides not matched to a gene: 7. The CDR3 loop is CASSTSGRSHEQYF. Written as DNA, the CDR3 is TGCGCCAGCAGCACCAGCGGGAGGAGCCACGAGCAGTACTTC.

CDR3 region: CASSLQGYTEAFF. CDR3 nucleotides: TGCGCCAGCAGCTTACAGGGATACACTGAAGCTTTCTTT. This sequence joins TRBV5-1 and TRBJ1-1, with D maybe TRBD1 (6 bases). CDR3 length equals 13 residues. Germline V gives CDR1 SGHRS, CDR2 YFSETQ. Trimming shortened V by 2 bases and J by 3 bases, and 8 bases separated the two germline ends.

The V call is TRBV14, the J call TRBJ1-1; D is possibly TRBD1 (5 bases). There are 16 residues in the CDR3. V shed 4 bases and J shed 6 bases, with 21 bases lying between them. Germline V CDR1 and CDR2: SGHDN, FVKESK. For the CDR3, the DNA is TGTGCCAGCAGCCGAATGCGATGGGGGGTGGGCGCTGAAGCTTTCTTT. Translation: CASSRMRWGVGAEAFF.

V and J are TRBV6-6 and TRBJ1-5; D gene ambiguous. V gave up 8 bases and J gave up 0 bases, with 11 bases separating them. Germline values: CDR1 MNHNY, CDR2 SVGAGI (reference sequence). CDR3 size: 14 residues. The CDR3 here is CASSAARSNQPQHF. The CDR3 DNA sequence: TGTGCCAGCTCTGCGGCGCGTAGCAATCAGCCCCAGCATTTT.

The table lists this clone with a count of one. This chain uses TRBV5-6 with TRBJ1-5, with 9 bases identical to TRBD1. Germline trimming cut 1 base from V and 2 bases from J; bases unmatched to any gene: 7. The CDR3 totals 17 residues. From germline, CDR1 is SGHDT and CDR2 YYEEEE. CDR3 loop: CASSLNRGLRGNQPQHF. DNA for the CDR3: TGTGCCAGCAGCTTGAACAGGGGGCTGAGGGGCAATCAGCCCCAGCATTTT.

The chain carries TRBV5-1 and TRBJ2-1; 8 bases are shared with TRBD2. V was pared by 6 bases and J by 4 bases, with 12 bases of the junction left unmatched. The germline V gene encodes CDR1 SGHRS and CDR2 YFSETQ. The CDR3 is made up of 16 amino acids. The CDR3 sequence is CASTDAGTRVYNEQFF. DNA of the CDR3: TGCGCCAGCACCGACGCCGGGACTAGGGTATACAATGAGCAGTTCTTC.

This clone was counted between two and nine times. The genes are TRBV18 and TRBJ1-4; TRBD1 is a possible D gene (6 bases). CDR1 and CDR2 from the germline V gene are KGHSH and LQKENI. V lost 3 bases and J 3 bases, leaving 20 bases between the germline ends. There are 18 residues in the CDR3. The CDR3 DNA reads TGTGCCAGCTCACCCCTGATCGCCCCGTGGGGGCCTAATGAAAAACTGTTTTTT. Translating gives CASSPLIAPWGPNEKLFF.

The chain has TRBV7-2 and TRBJ1-2, with a weak D call TRBD1 (6 bases). Germline values: CDR1 SGHTA, CDR2 FQGNSA. CDR3 length: 14 residues. Deletions cut 2 bases from V and 3 bases from J, with 10 bases between. This chain's CDR3 is CASSLNPGDYGYTF. CDR3 bases: TGTGCCAGCAGCTTAAATCCAGGGGACTATGGCTACACCTTC. The whole variable domain, remainder taken from reference TRBV7-2 and TRBJ1-2, is GAGVSQSPSNKVTEKGKDVELRCDPISGHTALYWYRQSLGQGLEFLIYFQGNSAPDKSGLPSDRFSAERTGGSVSTLTIQRTQQEDSAVYLCASSLNPGDYGYTFGSGTRLTVV.

V gene TRBV5-1 combines with J gene TRBJ1-2; 10 bases align to TRBD1. Germline values: CDR1 SGHRS, CDR2 YFSETQ. The CDR3 is 14 amino acids. Trimming removed 5 bases from V and 2 bases from J; junction bases left unmatched: 3. DNA of the CDR3: TGCGCCAGCAGTCGGGGACAGGGGAACTATGGCTACACCTTC. This gives the protein CASSRGQGNYGYTF.

The chain recombines TRBV6-1 with TRBJ1-3; tentatively, D is TRBD1 (5 bases). This CDR3 has 18 amino acids. The germline CDR1 and CDR2 sequences are MNHNS and SASEGT. The V gene lost 0 bases and the J gene lost 0 bases, with 15 bases spanning the gap. This CDR3 reads CASSEAGPGGSSGNTIYF. CDR3 bases: TGTGCCAGCAGTGAAGCGGGGCCCGGGGGGAGCTCTGGAAACACCATATATTTT.

The chain joins TRBV5-1 to TRBJ1-3; TRBD1 might be the D (5 bases). This CDR3 contains 15 residues. Trimming cost V 0 bases and J 4 bases, with 11 bases left between them. The germline V gene encodes CDR1 SGHRS and CDR2 YFSETQ. Written as DNA, the CDR3 is TGCGCCAGCAGCTTGGCTGGGGGGGACGGAAACACCATATATTTT. This translates into CASSLAGGDGNTIYF.

The chain couples TRBV24-1 to TRBJ1-5; TRBD1 matches 8 bases. With 5 bases clipped from V and 6 bases from J, the junction kept 11 bases outside the gene matches. Germline CDR1 KGHDR, CDR2 SFDVKD. The CDR3 runs to 16 residues. For the CDR3, the DNA is TGTGCCACCAGTGGGGCAGACAGGGGTGAGGCTCAGCCCCAGCATTTT. Translating gives CATSGADRGEAQPQHF.

Only one count was recorded for this clone. The V gene is TRBV7-9, the J gene TRBJ2-7, with 10 bases fitting TRBD1. This CDR3 contains 17 residues. Trimming cost V 2 bases and J 2 bases; bases outside gene matches: 9. CDR1 is SEHNR, CDR2 FQNEAQ, per germline (reference sequence). In DNA form, the CDR3 reads TGTGCCAGCAGCTTAATTGCCCGGGACAGGGGTGCCTACGAGCAGTACTTC. It yields the protein CASSLIARDRGAYEQYF.

CDR3 residues: CASSLTGLLTDTQYF. The DNA of the CDR3 is TGTGCCAGCAGTCTCACGGGACTTTTAACAGATACGCAGTATTTT. This chain connects TRBV7-3 to TRBJ2-3, with TRBD2 as a possible D gene (6 bases). CDR3 length equals 15 residues. Germline loops: CDR1 SGHTA, CDR2 FQGTGA. V was pared by 6 bases and J by 3 bases, with 16 bases between.